This TCR beta chain was recovered during a study of shared clonotypes between healthy human individuals (dated by TCRdb to 2018 to 2021). Notes on the research overall: The cohort comprised a couple of women and a few men aged 18 to 49 years. The study deeply sequenced blood TCR repertoires of about 5 healthy adults to estimate repertoire size and the extent of clonotype sharing between individuals. Libraries were prepared and TCR repertoires were sequenced by different laboratories using diverse techniques, in order to increase sequencing depth and limit assay-specific biases. Between about 0.85 and 8.9 billion PBMCs per donor were obtained by leukapheresis. The paper's findings and limits, for the study overall: Because the study included only a small number of donors, the genetic and exposure-history diversity represented was limited. Sampling was limited to blood, and TCR repertoires in tissue likely differ from TCR repertoires in blood. Based on pairwise subsampling, the degree of clonotype sharing among donors was expected to be affected by sequencing depth.

Using the deep immunoSEQ assay, multiplex PCR amplified TCR CDR3 regions from genomic DNA. For each cell subset, the extracted genomic DNA was distributed evenly across all wells of several immunoSEQ 96-well plates, and each plate served as one replicate. For unsorted PBMC, about 300 ng of genomic DNA, equivalent to around 30,000 T cell genomes, went into each replicate PCR. Ten immunoSEQ deep assay plates were used to sequence the unsorted PBMC genomic DNA. Purified libraries were quantified with a Qubit 3.0 fluorometer, sized on a Bioanalyzer 2100, and re-quantified with the KAPA Library Quantification kit. A separate single-read 150-cycle Illumina NextSeq 550 flow cell was used to sequence each immunoSEQ 96-well plate. In the original analysis: Because the immunoSEQ output included only junctional sequences and no quality scores, the filtering could not be the same as the filtering used for full-length reads. To assign V/J genes and CDR3, sequences were annotated against IMGT germline references using PyIR, a Python wrapper for IgBLAST v1.9. Reads with weak V/J assignments (E-value above 1e-6), missing CDR3, stop codons, out-of-frame junctions, or ambiguous translated residues were removed. V3J clonotypes were defined as sequences sharing an identical inferred V gene, J gene, and CDR3 amino acid sequence. Percentage overlap between repertoires was computed as shared unique clonotypes divided by the size of the smaller repertoire. RTK rarefaction, the Chao1 estimator, and Recon v2.1 estimates of unobserved clonotypes were used to assess repertoire richness. The table was pulled from immuneACCESS by TCRdb, which kept in-frame rearrangements only. Such tables lose some clones; where checked, under half of the loss comes from unresolved V genes, and the rest has no known cause. V, J and clone size are taken as reported in that table, and D and trimming were inferred from the DNA itself. For this sample there are about 490,000 clones; roughly 80% appear just once. Around 12% of the sample comes from the top ten.

Donors were healthy HIV-negative adults with no recently reported acute infections or vaccinations. Every donor was a Caucasian adult residing in Nashville, Tennessee, USA. For unsorted samples, tens of millions of PBMCs were counted, and genomic DNA was extracted using the QIAamp DNA Blood Mini kit. Blood was obtained by leukapheresis, after which PBMCs were separated by Ficoll-Histopaque density gradient centrifugation and cryopreserved in liquid nitrogen vapor phase. This clone appeared once. What this receptor recognizes is not known. One base away there is no much larger clone; base qualities are not given. For this chain, trimming is 6 bases at the V end and 3 bases at the J end, and the number of junction bases without a gene match is 9. CDR3 length: 15 amino acids, cysteine to phenylalanine. Of all the DNA, just the CDR3 is kept, 45 bases in frame from base 1. CDR1 MDHEN and CDR2 SYDVKM were looked up in the germline V gene.

The rearrangement joined TRBV28 to TRBJ2-7; 9 bases in the junction line up with TRBD1. The TCR was taken from a woman in her forties in good health. Some clones in this sample may be carry-over from other donors' samples. The source material was PBMCs. CDR3 loop: CASREPGQGGYEQYF. The sequenced DNA is TGTGCCAGCAGGGAGCCGGGACAGGGAGGCTACGAGCAGTACTTC.